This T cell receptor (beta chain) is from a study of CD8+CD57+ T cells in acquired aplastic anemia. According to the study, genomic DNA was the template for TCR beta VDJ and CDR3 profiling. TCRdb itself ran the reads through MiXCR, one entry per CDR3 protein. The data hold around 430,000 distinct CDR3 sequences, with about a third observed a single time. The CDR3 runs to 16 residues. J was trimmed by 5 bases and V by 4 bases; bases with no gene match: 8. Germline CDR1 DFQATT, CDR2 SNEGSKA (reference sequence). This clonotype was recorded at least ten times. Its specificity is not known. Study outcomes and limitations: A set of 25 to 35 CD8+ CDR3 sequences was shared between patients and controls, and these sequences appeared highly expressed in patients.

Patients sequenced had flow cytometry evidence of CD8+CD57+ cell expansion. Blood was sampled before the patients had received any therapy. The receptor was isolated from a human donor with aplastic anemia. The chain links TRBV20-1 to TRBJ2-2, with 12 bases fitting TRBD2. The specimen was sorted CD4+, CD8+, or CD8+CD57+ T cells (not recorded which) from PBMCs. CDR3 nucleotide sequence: TGCAGTGCTACGACTAGCGGGAGAAGAGTTACCGGGGAGCTGTTTTTT. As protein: CSATTSGRRVTGELFF.